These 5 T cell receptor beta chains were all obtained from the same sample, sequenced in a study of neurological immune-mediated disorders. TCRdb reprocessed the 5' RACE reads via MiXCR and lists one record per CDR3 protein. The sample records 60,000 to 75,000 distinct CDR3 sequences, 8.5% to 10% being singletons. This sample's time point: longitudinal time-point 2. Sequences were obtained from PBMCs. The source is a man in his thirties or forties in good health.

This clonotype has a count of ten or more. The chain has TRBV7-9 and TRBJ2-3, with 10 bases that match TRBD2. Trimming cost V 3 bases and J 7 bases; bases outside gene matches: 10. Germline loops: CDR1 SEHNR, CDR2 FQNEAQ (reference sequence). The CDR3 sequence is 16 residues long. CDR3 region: CASSFRGLAIDYTQYF. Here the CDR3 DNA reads TGTGCCAGCAGCTTTAGGGGACTAGCGATCGACTATACGCAGTATTTT.

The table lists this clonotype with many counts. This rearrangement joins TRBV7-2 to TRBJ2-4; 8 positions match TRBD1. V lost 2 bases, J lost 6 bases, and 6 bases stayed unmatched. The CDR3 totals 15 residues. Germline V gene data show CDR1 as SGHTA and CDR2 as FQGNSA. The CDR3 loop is CASSLIRGQGNIQYF. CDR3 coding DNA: TGTGCCAGCAGCTTAATCAGGGGGCAGGGAAACATTCAGTACTTC.

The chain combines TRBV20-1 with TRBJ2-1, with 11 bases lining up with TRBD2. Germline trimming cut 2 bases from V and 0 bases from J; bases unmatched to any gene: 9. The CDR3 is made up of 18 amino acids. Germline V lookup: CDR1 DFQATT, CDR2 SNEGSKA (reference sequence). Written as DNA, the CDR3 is TGCAGTGCTAGAAGCGCTAGCGGGAGGCTGAGCTCCTACAATGAGCAGTTCTTC. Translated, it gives CSARSASGRLSSYNEQFF.

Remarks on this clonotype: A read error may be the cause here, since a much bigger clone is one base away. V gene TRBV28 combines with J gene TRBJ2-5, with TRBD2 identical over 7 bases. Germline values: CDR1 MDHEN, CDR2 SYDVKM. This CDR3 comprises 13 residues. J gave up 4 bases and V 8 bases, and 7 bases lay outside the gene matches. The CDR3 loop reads CASDGGGRETQYF. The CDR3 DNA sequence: TGTGCCAGCGATGGGGGGGGTCGAGAGACCCAGTACTTC.

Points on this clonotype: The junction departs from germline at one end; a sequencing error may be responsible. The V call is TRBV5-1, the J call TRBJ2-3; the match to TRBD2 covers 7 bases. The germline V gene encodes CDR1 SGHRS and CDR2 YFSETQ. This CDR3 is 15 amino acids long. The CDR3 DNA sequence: TGCGCCAGCGGCTTGTCCAAGCGGGAATCTGATACGCAGTATTTT. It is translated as CASGLSKRESDTQYF.